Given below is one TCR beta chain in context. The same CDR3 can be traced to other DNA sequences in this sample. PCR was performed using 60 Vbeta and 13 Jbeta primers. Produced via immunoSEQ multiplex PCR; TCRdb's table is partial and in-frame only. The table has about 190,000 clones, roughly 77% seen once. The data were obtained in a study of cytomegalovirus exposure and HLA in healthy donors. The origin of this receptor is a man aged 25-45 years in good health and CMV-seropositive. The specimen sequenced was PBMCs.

The CDR3 loop is CSARPGYEQYF. The CDR3 DNA is TGCAGTGCTAGGCCAGGCTACGAGCAGTACTTC. This chain connects TRBV20-1 to TRBJ2-7; D call uncertain. Germline CDR1 DFQATT, CDR2 SNEGSKA (reference sequence). This CDR3 has 11 residues. Between the trimmed V and J ends, which lost 3 bases and 3 bases, there was a span of 6 bases.